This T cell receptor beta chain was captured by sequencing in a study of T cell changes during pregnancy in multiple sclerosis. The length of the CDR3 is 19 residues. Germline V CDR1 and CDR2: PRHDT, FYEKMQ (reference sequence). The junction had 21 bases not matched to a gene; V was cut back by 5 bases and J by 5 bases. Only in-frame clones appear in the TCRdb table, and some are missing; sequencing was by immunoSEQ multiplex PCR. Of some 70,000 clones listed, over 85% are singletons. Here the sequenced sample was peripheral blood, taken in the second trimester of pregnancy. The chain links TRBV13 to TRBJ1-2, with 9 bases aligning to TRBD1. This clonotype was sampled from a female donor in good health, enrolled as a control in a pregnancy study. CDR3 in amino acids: CASSPRPGTGYRTIYGYTF. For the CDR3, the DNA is TGTGCCAGCAGCCCCCGGCCCGGGACAGGGTATCGAACTATTTATGGCTACACCTTC.